The rows below give T cell receptor beta chains drawn from one sample of a study of T cell responses to AZD1222 COVID-19 vaccine. Profiled with immunoSEQ multiplex PCR; TCRdb holds only in-frame clones, not every one. The sample has roughly 150,000 clones, roughly 92% seen once. The sequencing used peripheral blood, collected on day 0 of AZD1222 vaccination. These receptors all stem from an adult in good health. The CDR3 runs from the conserved cysteine through the conserved F or W. D genes are given only for firm matches. Not all rows give a size; the values are once, few, many and, for expanded clones, a class.

D gene: TRBD1; V gene: TRBV5-6; clone size: .; J gene: TRBJ1-2; CDR3 protein: CASSPDRGRYGYTF; CDR3 DNA: TGTGCCAGCAGCCCCGACAGGGGTAGATATGGCTACACCTTC
D gene: .; V gene: TRBV2; clone size: .; J gene: TRBJ2-7; CDR3 protein: CASKGDGTYEQYF; CDR3 DNA: TGTGCCAGCAAAGGGGATGGCACCTACGAGCAGTACTTC
D gene: .; V gene: TRBV21-1; clone size: once; J gene: TRBJ1-1; CDR3 protein: CASEYPGRAEAFF; CDR3 DNA: TGTGCCAGCGAGTACCCGGGGCGGGCTGAAGCTTTCTTT
D gene: TRBD1; V gene: TRBV18; clone size: few; J gene: TRBJ2-2; CDR3 protein: CASSPRDRNTGELFF; CDR3 DNA: TGTGCCAGCTCACCCCGGGACAGGAACACCGGGGAGCTGTTTTTT
D gene: .; V gene: TRBV6-5; clone size: .; J gene: TRBJ2-6; CDR3 protein: CASLTHASGANVLTF; CDR3 DNA: TGTGCCAGCCTTACCCACGCCTCTGGGGCCAACGTCCTGACTTTC
D gene: .; V gene: TRBV7-9; clone size: .; J gene: TRBJ1-2; CDR3 protein: CASSFRAYGYTF; CDR3 DNA: TGTGCCAGCAGCTTCCGGGCTTATGGCTACACCTTC
D gene: .; V gene: TRBV7-8; clone size: few; J gene: TRBJ1-5; CDR3 protein: CASSPGGNNQPQHF; CDR3 DNA: TGTGCCAGCAGCCCGGGAGGAAACAATCAGCCCCAGCATTTT
D gene: .; V gene: TRBV4-1; clone size: .; J gene: TRBJ1-6; CDR3 protein: CASSQLKAPGRSHSPLHF; CDR3 DNA: TGCGCCAGCAGCCAGCTAAAGGCCCCGGGACGCAGTCATTCACCCCTCCACTTT
D gene: .; V gene: TRBV16; clone size: .; J gene: TRBJ1-2; CDR3 protein: CASSHLGLAAGYTF; CDR3 DNA: TGTGCCAGCAGCCATCTGGGACTGGCGGCAGGCTACACCTTC
D gene: TRBD1; V gene: TRBV19; clone size: .; J gene: TRBJ1-5; CDR3 protein: CASSIEGQGASNQPQHF; CDR3 DNA: TGTGCCAGTAGTATAGAAGGACAGGGGGCCTCCAATCAGCCCCAGCATTTT
D gene: .; V gene: TRBV7-2; clone size: .; J gene: TRBJ1-6; CDR3 protein: CASSFYRVGNSPLHF; CDR3 DNA: TGTGCCAGCAGCTTCTACAGGGTGGGTAATTCACCCCTCCACTTT
D gene: TRBD1; V gene: TRBV2; clone size: .; J gene: TRBJ1-2; CDR3 protein: CASSLGQGAGGYTF; CDR3 DNA: TGTGCCAGCAGCCTGGGACAGGGGGCGGGGGGCTACACCTTC
D gene: TRBD1; V gene: TRBV4-1; clone size: once; J gene: TRBJ1-2; CDR3 protein: CASSQDWTGRAYTF; CDR3 DNA: TGCGCCAGCAGCCAAGATTGGACAGGGAGAGCCTACACCTTC
D gene: .; V gene: TRBV5-8; clone size: .; J gene: TRBJ1-1; CDR3 protein: CASRKTGVTEAFF; CDR3 DNA: TGTGCCAGCAGAAAGACTGGGGTCACTGAAGCTTTCTTT
D gene: TRBD1; V gene: TRBV29-1; clone size: .; J gene: TRBJ1-2; CDR3 protein: CSVESGGYGYTF; CDR3 DNA: TGCAGCGTTGAATCAGGGGGCTATGGCTACACCTTC
D gene: .; V gene: TRBV4-1; clone size: .; J gene: TRBJ2-7; CDR3 protein: CASSRSGSAGSGEQYF; CDR3 DNA: TGCGCCAGCAGCCGTTCTGGGTCAGCCGGAAGTGGCGAGCAGTACTTC
D gene: TRBD2; V gene: TRBV5-8; clone size: .; J gene: TRBJ2-1; CDR3 protein: CASSSASGRRYNEQFF; CDR3 DNA: TGTGCCAGCAGCTCCGCCAGCGGGAGGCGGTACAATGAGCAGTTCTTC
D gene: .; V gene: TRBV5-4; clone size: .; J gene: TRBJ2-1; CDR3 protein: CASRAAVSSYNEQFF; CDR3 DNA: TGTGCCAGCAGAGCGGCCGTAAGCTCCTACAATGAGCAGTTCTTC
D gene: .; V gene: TRBV27; clone size: .; J gene: TRBJ2-2; CDR3 protein: CASSSFGGRNTGELFF; CDR3 DNA: TGTGCCAGCAGTTCGTTCGGGGGGCGTAACACCGGGGAGCTGTTTTTT
D gene: TRBD1; V gene: TRBV3-1/TRBV3-2; clone size: .; J gene: TRBJ1-4; CDR3 protein: CASSPGQGGEKLFF; CDR3 DNA: TGTGCCAGCAGCCCGGGACAGGGAGGAGAAAAACTGTTTTTT
D gene: .; V gene: TRBV19; clone size: .; J gene: TRBJ1-6; CDR3 protein: CASRGGDTYNSPLHF; CDR3 DNA: TGTGCCAGTAGAGGGGGGGACACCTATAATTCACCCCTCCACTTT
D gene: .; V gene: TRBV7-9; clone size: .; J gene: TRBJ1-4; CDR3 protein: CASSLGSGVEEKLFF; CDR3 DNA: TGTGCCAGCAGCTTAGGGTCAGGGGTTGAGGAAAAACTGTTTTTT
D gene: .; V gene: TRBV5-1; clone size: .; J gene: TRBJ2-1; CDR3 protein: CASSLVVRLDEQFF; CDR3 DNA: TGCGCCAGCAGCTTGGTGGTCAGGTTGGATGAGCAGTTCTTC
D gene: .; V gene: TRBV4-1; clone size: .; J gene: TRBJ1-2; CDR3 protein: CASSPEGSNYGYTF; CDR3 DNA: TGCGCCAGCAGCCCGGAAGGATCTAACTATGGCTACACCTTC